This is a list of T cell receptor beta chains from one sample in a study of blood T cell repertoires in COVID-19. This table comes from immunoSEQ multiplex PCR, and its TCRdb copy is limited to in-frame clones, with some not included. The sample holds 450,000 or so clones; approximately 90% are singletons and the top ten take approximately 1.5%. The sample comprised peripheral blood. The receptors were gathered from a woman aged 40 to 49 with COVID-19, enrolled during active disease. The CDR3 runs from the conserved cysteine through the conserved F or W. A D gene is named only where the DNA matches it firmly. Size values are once, few and many counts, or a class for expanded clones, and some rows have none.

V: TRBV28; D: TRBD1; size: .; J: TRBJ1-1; CDR3: CASAWGTGRNTEAFF; DNA: TGTGCCAGCGCCTGGGGGACAGGGCGGAACACTGAAGCTTTCTTT
V: TRBV3-1/TRBV3-2; D: .; size: .; J: TRBJ2-7; CDR3: CASSYMWGGSFNEQYF; DNA: TGTGCCAGCAGCTACATGTGGGGAGGAAGTTTCAACGAGCAGTACTTC
V: TRBV3-1/TRBV3-2; D: .; size: .; J: TRBJ1-2; CDR3: CASSPAGTNYGYTF; DNA: TGTGCCAGCAGCCCAGCGGGGACAAACTATGGCTACACCTTC
V: TRBV12-5; D: TRBD2; size: .; J: TRBJ2-2; CDR3: CASGLGLAASGTGELFF; DNA: TGTGCTAGTGGTTTGGGACTAGCGGCCTCGGGAACCGGGGAGCTGTTTTTT
V: TRBV19; D: TRBD1; size: .; J: TRBJ1-1; CDR3: CATKTGRNTEAFF; DNA: TGTGCCACCAAGACAGGGCGGAACACTGAAGCTTTCTTT
V: TRBV19; D: TRBD1; size: few; J: TRBJ2-7; CDR3: CASSPGTGFCF; DNA: TGTGCCAGTAGTCCAGGGACAGGGTTCTGTTTC
V: TRBV28; D: .; size: few; J: TRBJ1-4; CDR3: CASSLTGDNEKLFF; DNA: TGTGCCAGCAGTTTAACAGGCGATAATGAAAAACTGTTTTTT
V: TRBV6-5; D: .; size: .; J: TRBJ1-1; CDR3: CASSYDLRASRTEAFF; DNA: TGTGCCAGCAGTTATGACCTGCGGGCCTCGCGCACTGAAGCTTTCTTT
V: TRBV7-8; D: TRBD1; size: once; J: TRBJ2-5; CDR3: CASSTRGKGQGELGETQYF; DNA: TGTGCCAGCAGCACCCGGGGGAAGGGACAGGGTGAATTAGGAGAGACCCAGTACTTC
V: TRBV19; D: TRBD2; size: .; J: TRBJ2-1; CDR3: CASSILAGGLYNEQFF; DNA: TGTGCCAGTAGTATTCTAGCGGGAGGGTTATACAATGAGCAGTTCTTC
V: TRBV3-1/TRBV3-2; D: .; size: .; J: TRBJ2-2; CDR3: CASSHLDGLFF; DNA: TGTGCCAGCAGCCACCTAGACGGGCTGTTTTTT
V: TRBV4-1; D: .; size: .; J: TRBJ1-5; CDR3: CASSQTGDQPQHF; DNA: TGCGCCAGCAGCCAAACAGGAGATCAGCCCCAGCATTTT
V: TRBV15; D: .; size: once; J: TRBJ2-4; CDR3: CATSAYLVAKNIQYF; DNA: TGTGCCACCAGCGCCTACCTAGTGGCCAAAAACATTCAGTACTTC
V: TRBV6-5; D: TRBD1; size: .; J: TRBJ1-1; CDR3: CASSPQGEATEAFF; DNA: TGTGCCAGCAGTCCCCAGGGGGAAGCCACTGAAGCTTTCTTT
V: TRBV7-2; D: .; size: .; J: TRBJ1-5; CDR3: CASSRTDWSFSNQPQHF; DNA: TGTGCCAGCAGCCGTACGGACTGGAGTTTTAGCAATCAGCCCCAGCATTTT
V: TRBV12-3/TRBV12-4; D: .; size: .; J: TRBJ1-6; CDR3: CASSVRSSPLHF; DNA: TGTGCCAGCAGTGTACGGAGTTCACCCCTCCACTTT
V: TRBV9; D: .; size: .; J: TRBJ1-5; CDR3: CASSVVGVQPQHF; DNA: TGTGCCAGCAGCGTAGTAGGAGTTCAGCCCCAGCATTTT
V: TRBV28; D: .; size: .; J: TRBJ2-1; CDR3: CASSLWRDFSYNEQFF; DNA: TGTGCCAGCAGTTTGTGGCGGGACTTCTCCTACAATGAGCAGTTCTTC
V: TRBV28; D: .; size: .; J: TRBJ2-3; CDR3: CASSLFSSGTDTQYF; DNA: TGTGCCAGCAGTTTATTTAGTTCCGGCACAGATACGCAGTATTTT
V: TRBV28; D: .; size: .; J: TRBJ1-1; CDR3: CASSLRVTEAFF; DNA: TGTGCCAGCAGTTTGAGGGTTACTGAAGCTTTCTTT
V: TRBV5-4; D: TRBD2; size: once; J: TRBJ2-1; CDR3: CASSRTSGEYNEQFF; DNA: TGTGCCAGCAGCAGGACTAGCGGGGAGTACAATGAGCAGTTCTTC
V: TRBV10-3; D: .; size: .; J: TRBJ2-7; CDR3: CAISEDRVPLNTYEQYF; DNA: TGTGCCATCAGTGAGGACAGAGTACCCTTAAACACCTACGAGCAGTACTTC
V: TRBV6-4; D: TRBD1; size: .; J: TRBJ1-1; CDR3: CASSRDRLNTEAFF; DNA: TGTGCCAGCAGTAGGGACAGGTTGAACACTGAAGCTTTCTTT
V: TRBV6-5; D: TRBD1; size: .; J: TRBJ1-6; CDR3: CASSYDGTGNSPLHF; DNA: TGTGCCAGCAGTTACGACGGGACAGGGAATTCACCCCTCCACTTT
V: TRBV28; D: .; size: .; J: TRBJ2-1; CDR3: CASSLAGKFSYNEQFF; DNA: TGTGCCAGCAGTTTAGCGGGGAAATTCTCCTACAATGAGCAGTTCTTC
V: TRBV11-3; D: TRBD1; size: once; J: TRBJ1-1; CDR3: CASSSRTGGDTEAFF; DNA: TGTGCCAGCAGCTCCCGGACAGGGGGGGACACTGAAGCTTTCTTT
V: TRBV7-8; D: TRBD2; size: .; J: TRBJ2-2; CDR3: CASSPRLATGELFF; DNA: TGTGCCAGCAGCCCTCGACTAGCGACCGGGGAGCTGTTTTTT
V: TRBV30; D: .; size: .; J: TRBJ1-1; CDR3: CAWRTQGTEAFF; DNA: TGTGCCTGGAGGACCCAGGGTACTGAAGCTTTCTTT
V: TRBV7-8; D: TRBD1; size: .; J: TRBJ1-5; CDR3: CASSEYPQGWSNQPQHF; DNA: TGTGCCAGCAGCGAATACCCACAGGGGTGGAGCAATCAGCCCCAGCATTTT
V: TRBV28; D: .; size: .; J: TRBJ1-5; CDR3: CASSSQGAGQPQHF; DNA: TGTGCCAGCAGTTCCCAAGGGGCAGGACAGCCCCAGCATTTT
V: TRBV5-1; D: .; size: .; J: TRBJ1-4; CDR3: CASATSGGNEKLFF; DNA: TGCGCCAGCGCTACGTCCGGGGGTAATGAAAAACTGTTTTTT
V: TRBV27; D: TRBD2; size: .; J: TRBJ2-1; CDR3: CASSTHSGGQNGEQFF; DNA: TGTGCCAGCAGTACACATAGCGGGGGGCAAAACGGTGAGCAGTTCTTC
V: TRBV29-1; D: TRBD1; size: .; J: TRBJ2-3; CDR3: CSVKGAVSDGSTDTQYF; DNA: TGCAGCGTCAAGGGGGCGGTGAGTGATGGGAGCACAGATACGCAGTATTTT
V: TRBV6-6; D: .; size: .; J: TRBJ1-1; CDR3: CASTRRGSRYVFNTEAFF; DNA: TGTGCCAGCACTCGAAGGGGCAGTCGGTATGTTTTTAACACTGAAGCTTTCTTT
V: TRBV6-2/TRBV6-3; D: .; size: .; J: TRBJ2-2; CDR3: CASSLRGDPNTGELFF; DNA: TGTGCCAGCAGCCTCAGGGGGGACCCGAACACCGGGGAGCTGTTTTTT
V: TRBV29-1; D: .; size: .; J: TRBJ1-5; CDR3: CSVGAGGSNQPQHF; DNA: TGCAGCGTTGGGGCCGGAGGTAGCAATCAGCCCCAGCATTTT
V: TRBV2; D: .; size: .; J: TRBJ1-6; CDR3: CASSEGRNNSPLHF; DNA: TGTGCCAGCAGTGAGGGGCGGAATAATTCACCCCTCCACTTT
V: TRBV7-2; D: TRBD1; size: .; J: TRBJ1-3; CDR3: CASSPTGTGRNTIYF; DNA: TGTGCCAGCAGCCCGACCGGGACAGGGAGAAACACCATATATTTT
V: TRBV2; D: .; size: .; J: TRBJ1-6; CDR3: CASSEYHNNSPLHF; DNA: TGTGCCAGCAGTGAATACCACAATAATTCACCCCTCCACTTT
V: TRBV28; D: TRBD1; size: .; J: TRBJ1-1; CDR3: CASSNLGTGIWAFF; DNA: TGTGCCAGCAGTAATCTCGGGACAGGGATTTGGGCTTTCTTT
V: TRBV28; D: TRBD2; size: .; J: TRBJ2-2; CDR3: CASSLAGGKAGELFF; DNA: TGTGCCAGCAGTCTAGCGGGGGGTAAGGCCGGGGAGCTGTTTTTT
V: TRBV28; D: TRBD1; size: once; J: TRBJ2-2; CDR3: CASTIFPLGQGRDTGELFF; DNA: TGTGCCAGCACTATCTTCCCTCTCGGACAGGGGCGGGACACCGGGGAGCTGTTTTTT
V: TRBV24-1; D: .; size: .; J: TRBJ1-2; CDR3: CATSGTGPYGYTF; DNA: TGTGCCACCAGTGGAACAGGGCCCTATGGCTACACCTTC
V: TRBV6-5; D: .; size: .; J: TRBJ2-2; CDR3: CASSYRPRRATGELFF; DNA: TGTGCCAGCAGTTACCGGCCCCGGAGGGCCACCGGGGAGCTGTTTTTT
V: TRBV4-3; D: TRBD1; size: .; J: TRBJ2-2; CDR3: CASSQDLGDRGDGELFF; DNA: TGCGCCAGCAGCCAAGATCTGGGGGACAGGGGCGACGGGGAGCTGTTTTTT
V: TRBV5-1; D: .; size: .; J: TRBJ2-5; CDR3: CASSPRGFSSQETQYF; DNA: TGCGCCAGCTCTCCCCGGGGTTTCTCCTCCCAAGAGACCCAGTACTTC
V: TRBV24-1; D: .; size: .; J: TRBJ2-3; CDR3: CATSDTRQTDTQYF; DNA: TGTGCCACCAGTGATACCCGACAGACAGATACGCAGTATTTT
V: TRBV5-1; D: .; size: .; J: TRBJ1-3; CDR3: CASSLATYDSGNTIYF; DNA: TGCGCCAGCAGCTTGGCCACTTATGACTCTGGAAACACCATATATTTT
V: TRBV27; D: TRBD2; size: once; J: TRBJ2-1; CDR3: CASSLRLAGATYNEQFF; DNA: TGTGCCAGCAGTTTAAGGCTAGCGGGGGCCACCTACAATGAGCAGTTCTTC
V: TRBV2; D: TRBD1; size: .; J: TRBJ1-1; CDR3: CASREDRGSNTEAFF; DNA: TGTGCCAGCAGAGAAGACAGGGGATCGAACACTGAAGCTTTCTTT
V: TRBV21-1; D: .; size: .; J: TRBJ2-2; CDR3: CASSKATGSDTGELFF; DNA: TGTGCCAGCAGCAAAGCCACAGGGTCGGATACCGGGGAGCTGTTTTTT